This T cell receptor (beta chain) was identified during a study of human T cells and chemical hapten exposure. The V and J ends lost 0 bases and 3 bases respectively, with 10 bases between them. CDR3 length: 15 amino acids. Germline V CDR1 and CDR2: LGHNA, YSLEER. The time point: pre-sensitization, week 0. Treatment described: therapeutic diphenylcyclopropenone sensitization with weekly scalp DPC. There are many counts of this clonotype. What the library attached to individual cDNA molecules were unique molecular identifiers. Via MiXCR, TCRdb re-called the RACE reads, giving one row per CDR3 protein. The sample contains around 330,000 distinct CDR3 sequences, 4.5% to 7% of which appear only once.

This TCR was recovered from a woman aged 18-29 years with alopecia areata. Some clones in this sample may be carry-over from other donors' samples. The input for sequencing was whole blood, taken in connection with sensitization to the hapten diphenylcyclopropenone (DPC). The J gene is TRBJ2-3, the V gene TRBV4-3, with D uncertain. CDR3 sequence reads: CASSQDTRSTDTQYF. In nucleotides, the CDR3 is TGCGCCAGCAGCCAAGATACGCGCTCAACAGATACGCAGTATTTT.